This T cell receptor beta chain originates from a study of cytomegalovirus exposure and HLA in healthy donors. General study results and limits: Later on, a genetic analysis was performed. It linked a missense variant in DCLRE1C with V- and J-gene trimming of TCR beta.

Germline loops: CDR1 MDHEN, CDR2 SYDVKM. CDR3 size: 16 residues. V lost 5 bases to trimming and J lost 12 bases; unmatched junction nucleotides: 18. The PCR ran on 60 Vbeta and 13 Jbeta primers. Libraries were prepared by immunoSEQ multiplex PCR; TCRdb keeps only in-frame clonotypes and omits some of them. Among some 60,000 clones, about 80% were seen once, and the ten largest hold under 4%. On this clone: What it binds is unknown.

The TCR comes from a woman aged 40 to 49 in good health and CMV-seronegative. The chain uses TRBV28 and TRBJ1-4, with TRBD1 matching 7 bases. Sequences were obtained from PBMCs. The CDR3 DNA reads TGTGCCAGCAGTACCCCCCGACAGGGTGGGATAGCGGAACTGTTTTTT. Its translation is CASSTPRQGGIAELFF.